Sequencing of this T cell receptor (beta chain) was carried out in a study of blood T cells in healthy people across ages. General study results and limits: Unsorted PBMCs prevented conclusive naive versus antigen-experienced comparison. Donor CMV status, an unknown factor, possibly confounded changes in expanded clonotypes.

With 5 bases clipped from V and 10 bases from J, the junction kept 10 bases outside the gene matches. The length of the CDR3 is 16 residues. A remark on this clonotype: Its antigen remains unknown.

A second 7 to 11 cycle PCR used barcoded and J-beta primers. TCRdb re-derived calls from the 5' RACE reads in MiXCR, one entry per CDR3 protein. This sample has about 640,000 distinct CDR3 sequences, with about 53% found just once. The chain combines TRBV12-3 or TRBV12-4 with TRBJ2-1; 14 positions match TRBD2. The receptor was derived from a man in his sixties in good health. The sequenced sample consisted of blood. DNA of the CDR3: TGTGCCAGCAGTCCCCCCGGACTAGCGGGGGGAGGCGAGCAGTTCTTC. It translates to CASSPPGLAGGGEQFF.